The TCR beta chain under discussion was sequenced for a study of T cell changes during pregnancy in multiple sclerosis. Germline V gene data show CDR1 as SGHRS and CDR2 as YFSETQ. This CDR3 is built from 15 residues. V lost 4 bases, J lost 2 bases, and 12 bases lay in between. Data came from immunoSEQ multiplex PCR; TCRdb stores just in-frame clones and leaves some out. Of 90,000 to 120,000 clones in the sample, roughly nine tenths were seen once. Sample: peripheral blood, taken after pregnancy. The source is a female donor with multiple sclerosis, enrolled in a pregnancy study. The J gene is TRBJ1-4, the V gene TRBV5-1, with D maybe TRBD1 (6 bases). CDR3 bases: TGCGCCAGCAGCATCGGACAGTCTACTAATGAAAAACTGTTTTTT. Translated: CASSIGQSTNEKLFF.